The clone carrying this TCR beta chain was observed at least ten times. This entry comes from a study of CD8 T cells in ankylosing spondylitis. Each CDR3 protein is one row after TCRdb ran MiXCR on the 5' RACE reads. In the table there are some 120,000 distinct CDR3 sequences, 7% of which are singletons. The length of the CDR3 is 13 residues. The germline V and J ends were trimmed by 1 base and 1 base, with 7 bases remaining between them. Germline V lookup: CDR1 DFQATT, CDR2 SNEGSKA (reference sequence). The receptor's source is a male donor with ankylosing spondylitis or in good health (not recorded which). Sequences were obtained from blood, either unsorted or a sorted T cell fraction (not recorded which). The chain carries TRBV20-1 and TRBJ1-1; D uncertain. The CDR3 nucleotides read TGCAGTGCTAGAGGGTCACAGAACACTGAAGCTTTCTTT. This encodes CSARGSQNTEAFF.